This T cell receptor (beta chain) was captured in a study of OX40 agonist ivuxolimab in advanced cancers. In the study overall: Administration of intravenous ivuxolimab to patients occurred every 2 weeks at 0.01 to 10 mg/kg. Hepatocellular carcinoma, melanoma, renal cell or head and neck cancer affected the dose-escalation patients. Antecedent anti-PD-1, anti-PD-L1 or anti-CTLA-4 therapy was permissible, with roughly 40% having received some.

Trimming left V 4 bases short and J 5 bases short, with 13 bases between. The V gene's germline CDR1 is SGHNT and CDR2 YYREEE (reference sequence). CDR3 length: 14 amino acids. This table comes from immunoSEQ multiplex PCR, and its TCRdb copy is limited to in-frame clones, with some not included. This sample has tens of thousands of clones, with around 81% found just once. The J gene is TRBJ1-5, the V gene TRBV5-4, with TRBD1 as a possible D gene (6 bases). The clonotype comes from an adult with an advanced solid tumor such as melanoma, head and neck, liver or kidney cancer. Sequenced here: CD4+ or CD8+ T cells sorted from blood, sampled in a trial of the OX40 agonist ivuxolimab. CDR3 nucleotide sequence: TGTGCCAGCAGCCTAAACAGGGAAGATCAGCCCCAGCATTTT. The encoded protein is CASSLNREDQPQHF.